The source of this TCR beta chain is a study of CD8 T cells in Susac syndrome. The V end lost 2 bases, the J end lost 0 bases, and 8 bases lay between the germline ends. In germline, CDR1 is LGHDT, CDR2 YNNKEL (reference sequence). This CDR3 contains 15 residues. Reverse transcription of about 0.5 to 1 ug RNA used random hexamers. Via MiXCR, TCRdb re-called the immunoSEQ multiplex PCR reads, giving one row per CDR3 protein. This table has roughly 190,000 distinct CDR3 sequences, roughly nine tenths appearing once. The V gene is TRBV3-1, the J gene TRBJ1-3; D gene uncertain. The sample consisted of CD4+ T cells from PBMCs. This receptor was identified in a human donor with Susac syndrome. The CDR3 sequence is CASSQNPGSGNTIYF. The DNA for the CDR3 is TGTGCCAGCAGCCAAAATCCGGGCTCTGGAAACACCATATATTTT. The full variable domain, in which reference TRBV3-1 and TRBJ1-3 provide the parts outside the CDR3, is DTAVSQTPKYLVTQMGNDKSIKCEQNLGHDTMYWYKQDSKKFLKIMFSYNNKELIINETVPNRFSPKSPDKAHLNLHINSLELGDSAVYFCASSQNPGSGNTIYFGEGSWLTVV.